A selection of T cell receptor beta chains follows, all from one sample in a study of response to subunit inactivated influenza vaccine. Via MiXCR, TCRdb re-called the RT-PCR reads, giving one row per CDR3 protein. The data contain 800,000 or so distinct CDR3 sequences, 21% of them singletons. The input for sequencing was PBMCs from blood, taken about 5 days after vaccination. The receptors originated from a man aged 45 to 65 who received an inactivated influenza vaccine. CDR3s include the opening cysteine and the closing phenylalanine or tryptophan.

j_call v_call cdr3_aa
TRBJ2-5 TRBV4-3 CASSQVGTETQYF
TRBJ2-7 TRBV20-1 CSAGNPGDGQYF
TRBJ2-3 TRBV7-2 CASSRLAGPGTDTQYF
TRBJ2-5 TRBV20-1 CSASRDRGLWETQYF
TRBJ2-1 TRBV20-1 CSARDDGEFYNEQFF
TRBJ1-6 TRBV7-9 CASSQTGQRSPLHF
TRBJ1-5 TRBV5-1 CASRPWSSGGGNQPQHF
TRBJ2-5 TRBV5-1 CASSLGGQGPQETQYF
TRBJ2-1 TRBV6-1 CASRETEQFF
TRBJ2-3 TRBV7-2 CASSLRDRVPDTQYF
TRBJ1-5 TRBV4-1 CASSQGSDYSNQPQHF